These T cell receptor beta chains were read from a single sample in a study of T cells in Graves' hyperthyroidism and ophthalmopathy. TCRdb fed the multiplex PCR reads into MiXCR, producing one record per CDR3 protein. The sample comprises about 400,000 distinct CDR3 sequences, 15% of which are singletons, and around a third rests with the top ten. Specimen: blood. These receptors were obtained from a woman under 40 with Graves' hyperthyroidism. Both conserved end residues are trimmed from each CDR3.

V	CDR3
TRBV10-3	AISGTGETGELF
TRBV29-1	SVWGAGTEAF
TRBV20-1	SASGGASAADTQY
TRBV7-3	ASSSRGGTEAF
TRBV28	ASSFSGLAGRETQY
TRBV12-3/TRBV12-4	ASSLEIRSGRSYEQY
TRBV6-1	ASNRAGGPSEQY
TRBV7-9	ASSLSSNSNQPQH
TRBV12-3/TRBV12-4	ASSLADTQY
TRBV11-2	ASSLVPPVGEQF
TRBV28	AAGALLNTEAF
TRBV11-3	ASSQGTGRNTEAF
TRBV11-2	ASKEGMTGGEQY
TRBV6-1	ASSRQFRETQY
TRBV12-3/TRBV12-4	ASSAGGGPDTQY